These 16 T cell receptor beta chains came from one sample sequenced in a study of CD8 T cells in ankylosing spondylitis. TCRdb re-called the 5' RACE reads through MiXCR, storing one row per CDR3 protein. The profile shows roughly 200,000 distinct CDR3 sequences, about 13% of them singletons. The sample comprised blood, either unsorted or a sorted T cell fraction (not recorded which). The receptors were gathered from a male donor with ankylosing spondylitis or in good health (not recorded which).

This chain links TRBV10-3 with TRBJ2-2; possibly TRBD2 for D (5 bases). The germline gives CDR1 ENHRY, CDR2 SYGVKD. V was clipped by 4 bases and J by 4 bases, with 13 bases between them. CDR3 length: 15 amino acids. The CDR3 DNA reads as TGTGCCATCAGTGCGGAGGCCGGGGTCACCGGGGAGCTGTTTTTT. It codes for CAISAEAGVTGELFF.

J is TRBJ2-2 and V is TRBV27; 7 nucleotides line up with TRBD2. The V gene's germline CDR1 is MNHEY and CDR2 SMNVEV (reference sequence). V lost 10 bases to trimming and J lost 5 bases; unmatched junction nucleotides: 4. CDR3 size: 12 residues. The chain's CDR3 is CATMGGTGELFF. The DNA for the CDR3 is TGTGCCACTATGGGGGGGACCGGGGAGCTGTTTTTT.

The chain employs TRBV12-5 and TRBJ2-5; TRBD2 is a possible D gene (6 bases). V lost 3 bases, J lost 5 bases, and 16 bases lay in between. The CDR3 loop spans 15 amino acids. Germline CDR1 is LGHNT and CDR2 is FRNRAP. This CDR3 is CASGFEAGRLETQYF. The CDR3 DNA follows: TGTGCTAGTGGTTTTGAGGCAGGGAGGTTGGAGACCCAGTACTTC.

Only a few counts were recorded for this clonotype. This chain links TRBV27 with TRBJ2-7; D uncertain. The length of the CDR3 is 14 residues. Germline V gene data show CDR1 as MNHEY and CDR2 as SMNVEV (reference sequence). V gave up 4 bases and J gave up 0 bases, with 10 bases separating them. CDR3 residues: CASSYLGSSYEQYF. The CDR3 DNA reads TGTGCCAGCAGTTATTTGGGCAGCTCCTACGAGCAGTACTTC.

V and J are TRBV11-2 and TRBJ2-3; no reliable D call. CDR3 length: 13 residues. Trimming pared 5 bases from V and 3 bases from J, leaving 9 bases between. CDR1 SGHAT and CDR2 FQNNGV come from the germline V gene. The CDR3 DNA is TGTGCCAGCAGCGCCCACACGACAGATACGCAGTATTTT. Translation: CASSAHTTDTQYF.

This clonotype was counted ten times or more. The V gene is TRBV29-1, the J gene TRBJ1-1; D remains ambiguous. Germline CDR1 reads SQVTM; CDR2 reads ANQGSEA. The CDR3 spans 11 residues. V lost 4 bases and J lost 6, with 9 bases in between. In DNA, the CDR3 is TGCAGCGTTGTCTGGGAATCTGAAGCTTTCTTT. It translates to CSVVWESEAFF.

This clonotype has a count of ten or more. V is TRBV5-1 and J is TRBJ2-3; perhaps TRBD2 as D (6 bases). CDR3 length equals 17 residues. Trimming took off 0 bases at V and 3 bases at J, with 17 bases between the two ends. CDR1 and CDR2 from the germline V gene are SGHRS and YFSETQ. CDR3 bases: TGCGCCAGCAGCTTGGAGGGACTCCAATTAGGTACAGATACGCAGTATTTT. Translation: CASSLEGLQLGTDTQYF.

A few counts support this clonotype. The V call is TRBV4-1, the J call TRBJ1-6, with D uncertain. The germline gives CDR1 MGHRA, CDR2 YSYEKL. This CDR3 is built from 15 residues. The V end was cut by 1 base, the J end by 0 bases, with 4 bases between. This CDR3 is CASSQGFSYNSPLHF. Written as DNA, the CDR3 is TGCGCCAGCAGCCAAGGGTTCTCCTATAATTCACCCCTCCACTTT.

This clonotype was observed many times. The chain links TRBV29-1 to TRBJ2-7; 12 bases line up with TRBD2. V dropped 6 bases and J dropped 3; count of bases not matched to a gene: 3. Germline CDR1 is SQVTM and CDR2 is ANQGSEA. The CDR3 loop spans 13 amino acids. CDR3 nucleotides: TGCAGCGTGGAACTAGCGGGAGGCTACGAGCAGTACTTC. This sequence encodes CSVELAGGYEQYF.

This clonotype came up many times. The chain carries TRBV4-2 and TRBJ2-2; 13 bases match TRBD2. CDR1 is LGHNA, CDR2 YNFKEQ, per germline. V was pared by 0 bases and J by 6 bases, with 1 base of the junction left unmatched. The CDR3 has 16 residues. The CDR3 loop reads CASSQEGLAGAGELFF. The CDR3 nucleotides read TGTGCCAGCAGCCAAGAAGGACTAGCGGGAGCCGGGGAGCTGTTTTTT.

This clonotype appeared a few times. CDR3 protein: CACQTVYEQYF. DNA for the CDR3: TGTGCCTGCCAGACGGTCTACGAGCAGTACTTC. This chain uses TRBV30 with TRBJ2-7; D is ambiguous. The germline CDR1 and CDR2 sequences are GTSNPN and SVGIG (reference sequence). The CDR3 consists of 11 residues. V was shortened by 6 bases and J by 3 bases, with 9 bases between the two germline ends.

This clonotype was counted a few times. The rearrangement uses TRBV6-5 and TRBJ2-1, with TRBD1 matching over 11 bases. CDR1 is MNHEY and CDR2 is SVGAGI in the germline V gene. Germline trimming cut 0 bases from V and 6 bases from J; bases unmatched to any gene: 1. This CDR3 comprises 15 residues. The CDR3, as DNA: TGTGCCAGCAGTTACTCCGGGACAGGGGGCAATGAGCAGTTCTTC. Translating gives CASSYSGTGGNEQFF.

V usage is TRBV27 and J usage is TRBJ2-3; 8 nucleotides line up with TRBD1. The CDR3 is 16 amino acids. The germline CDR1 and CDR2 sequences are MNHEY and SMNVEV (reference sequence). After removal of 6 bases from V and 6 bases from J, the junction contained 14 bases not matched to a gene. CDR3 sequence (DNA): TGTGCCAGCAGCTCCGGGACGACAGGGGCGTATGATACGCAGTATTTT. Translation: CASSSGTTGAYDTQYF.

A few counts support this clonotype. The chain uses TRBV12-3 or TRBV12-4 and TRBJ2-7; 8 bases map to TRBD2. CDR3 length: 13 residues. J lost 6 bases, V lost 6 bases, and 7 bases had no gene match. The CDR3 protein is CASSTGGRAEQYF. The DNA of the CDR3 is TGTGCCAGCAGCACGGGGGGGCGTGCCGAGCAGTACTTC.

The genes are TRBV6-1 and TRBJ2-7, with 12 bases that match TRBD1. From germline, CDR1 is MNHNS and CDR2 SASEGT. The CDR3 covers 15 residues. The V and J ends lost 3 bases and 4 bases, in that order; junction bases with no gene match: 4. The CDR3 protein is CASSERDRGQYEQYF. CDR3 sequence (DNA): TGTGCCAGCAGTGAGCGGGACAGGGGGCAGTACGAGCAGTACTTC.

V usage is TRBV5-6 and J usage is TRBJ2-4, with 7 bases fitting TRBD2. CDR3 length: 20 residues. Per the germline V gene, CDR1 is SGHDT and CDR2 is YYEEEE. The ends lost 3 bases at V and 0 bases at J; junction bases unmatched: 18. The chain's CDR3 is CASSSKGRGVESPAKNIQYF. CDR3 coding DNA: TGTGCCAGCAGCTCCAAAGGTCGGGGGGTAGAATCCCCAGCCAAAAACATTCAGTACTTC.